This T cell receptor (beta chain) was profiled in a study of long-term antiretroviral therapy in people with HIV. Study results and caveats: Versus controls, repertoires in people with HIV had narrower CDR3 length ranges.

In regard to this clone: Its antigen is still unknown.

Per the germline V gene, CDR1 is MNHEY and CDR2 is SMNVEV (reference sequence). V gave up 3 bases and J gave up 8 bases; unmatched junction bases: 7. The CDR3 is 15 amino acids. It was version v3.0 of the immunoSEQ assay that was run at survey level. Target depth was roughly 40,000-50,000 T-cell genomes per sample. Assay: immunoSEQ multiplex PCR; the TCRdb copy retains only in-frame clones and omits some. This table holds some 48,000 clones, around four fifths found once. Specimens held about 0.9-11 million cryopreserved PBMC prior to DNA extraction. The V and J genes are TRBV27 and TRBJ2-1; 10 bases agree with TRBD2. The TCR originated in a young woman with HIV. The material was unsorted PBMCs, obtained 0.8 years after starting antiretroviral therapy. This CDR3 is CASSFLPSGSDEQFF. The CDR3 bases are TGTGCCAGCAGTTTTCTCCCTAGCGGGAGCGATGAGCAGTTCTTC.